This record looks at one T cell receptor beta chain sequence and its context. Its binding antigen is unknown. The sample holds no much larger clone one base away, and base qualities are not on file. Taken from cysteine to phenylalanine, the CDR3 has 13 residues. The entry retains the CDR3 DNA only, 39 bases that are in frame from base 1. V was cut back by 2 bases and J by 3 bases, leaving a gap of 4 bases between them. From a lookup of the germline V gene, CDR1 and CDR2 are MDHEN and SYDVKM. Library method: 5' RACE. The sequencer listed for this sample is NextSeq 500. The TCR library protocol attached unique molecular identifiers to individual cDNA molecules to correct for sequencing error and PCR bias. Sequencing covered both TCR alpha and beta chains, and within each sample the abundances of alpha and beta sequences were tightly co-correlated. On the authors' methods: Decombinator V4 was used to perform V gene, J gene and CDR3 annotation of TCR sequences. Expanded TCRs were defined as changing significantly between any two time points under a Poisson model with p below 0.0001. TCR abundances were normalised to the total number of TCRs sequenced in each sample and reported as counts per million. MAIT TCRs were defined by TRAV1-2 paired with TRAJ12, TRAJ20 or TRAJ33, and iNKT TCRs by TRAV10 paired with TRAJ18. VDJdb, accessed on 1 November 2021, was searched for TCRs annotated for CMV, EBV and SARS-CoV-2, and TCRs annotated for more than one antigen were excluded. TCRdb ran its own pipeline on the public reads, namely fastp trimming at Q25 and MiXCR clone calling, and kept in-frame beta chains. Rows with one shared CDR3 protein collapse into an entry with the most common genes and DNA. These V and J calls are TCRdb output, not the study's own analysis. The sample table records some 98,000 distinct CDR3 sequences; around 17% of these occur just once. The ten largest clones represent over 0.95% of the sample.

The study was a case-control design nested within a healthcare worker cohort in London, UK, with weekly nasopharyngeal swab PCR tests and blood sampling. Healthcare workers were recruited during the week of the UK lockdown, between 23 and 31 March 2020, and followed weekly for up to roughly 15 weeks. The sample belongs to a study of early T cells in non-severe SARS-CoV-2 infection (dated by TCRdb to the early 2020s). Background for the entire study: Because TCR sequencing was done on bulk RNA from unsorted whole blood, the alpha and beta chains could not be paired. General study outcomes and caveats: VDJdb matching was skewed toward anti-spike CD8 responses and likely underestimated virus-specific expansions by missing private and CD4 specificities.

This clonotype was sampled from an adult who was a healthcare worker with PCR-confirmed SARS-CoV-2 infection or an uninfected control (not recorded which). The sample comprised whole blood. This sequence uses TRBV28 and TRBJ2-2, with no reliable assignment of the D segment. The nucleotide sequence reads as follows: TGTGCCAGCAGTTTAGGGTACACCGGGGAGCTGTTTTTT. Its product reads: CASSLGYTGELFF.